This T cell receptor beta chain was captured by sequencing in a study of beta chain features in type 1 diabetes. The isolated RNA, all of it, was reverse transcribed, so expressed TCRB transcripts were what got sequenced. Using immunoSEQ multiplex PCR, the repertoire was profiled, and TCRdb retains in-frame clones only, with some absent. The profile covers 300,000 or so clones, with around 9.7% appearing a single time and roughly 1% taken by the ten largest. This clone was counted between two and nine times. Its antigen remains unknown. Whole-study findings and limits: Shortening that was moderate but significant affected the TCRB CDR3s of Type 1 diabetes patients in all four CD4+ subsets.

This CDR3 has 14 amino acids. Trimming took off 4 bases at V and 0 bases at J, with 10 bases between the two ends. Germline V gene lookup returns CDR1 SQVTM and CDR2 ANQGSEA. The sequenced sample consisted of central memory CD4+ T cells from blood. The clonotype comes from a man aged 25 to 45 with type 1 diabetes. The chain recombines TRBV29-1 with TRBJ1-5; unclear D gene. CDR3 coding DNA: TGCAGCGTTGCGACATCTAATAGCAATCAGCCCCAGCATTTT. Translating gives CSVATSNSNQPQHF.